This TCR beta chain came from a study of blood T cell repertoires in COVID-19. At the level of the study: Spain, Italy and the United States supplied samples that represented acute and convalescent COVID-19. The analysed material was cDNA or gDNA that came from T cells, B-cell-depleted T cells, or PBMCs.

Per the original methods: Amplification of reference gene primers was used by the study to estimate nucleated cell counts. Data came from immunoSEQ multiplex PCR; TCRdb stores just in-frame clones and leaves some out. V, J and clone size reflect that table, while D and trimming were determined from the DNA. The sample includes approximately 230,000 clones, 86% seen only once; the top ten take 2.2%. In germline, CDR1 is SQVTM, CDR2 ANQGSEA. This CDR3 is built from 16 residues. Trimming stripped 4 bases from V and 4 bases from J, with 23 bases between. This receptor was identified in a man aged 30 to 45 who had recovered from COVID-19. Material for sequencing was peripheral blood. The rearrangement links TRBV29-1 to TRBJ2-7, with a possible D match to TRBD2 (6 bases). The CDR3 DNA is TGCAGCGTTGCCGGGGGTTGGTCCTCCACCCTTTACGAGCAGTACTTC. Its protein product is CSVAGGWSSTLYEQYF.